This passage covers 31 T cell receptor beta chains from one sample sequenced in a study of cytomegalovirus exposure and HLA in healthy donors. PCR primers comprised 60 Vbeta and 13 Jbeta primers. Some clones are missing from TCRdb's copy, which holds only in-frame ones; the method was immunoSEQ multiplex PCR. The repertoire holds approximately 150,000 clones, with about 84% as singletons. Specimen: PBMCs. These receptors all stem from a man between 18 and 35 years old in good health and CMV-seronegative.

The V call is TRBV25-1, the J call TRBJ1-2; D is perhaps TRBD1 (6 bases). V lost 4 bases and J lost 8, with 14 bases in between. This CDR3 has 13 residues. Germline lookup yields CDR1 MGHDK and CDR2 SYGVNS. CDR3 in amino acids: CASSGGTGSGYTF. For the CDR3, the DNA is TGTGCCAGCAGTGGAGGCACAGGGTCCGGCTACACCTTC.

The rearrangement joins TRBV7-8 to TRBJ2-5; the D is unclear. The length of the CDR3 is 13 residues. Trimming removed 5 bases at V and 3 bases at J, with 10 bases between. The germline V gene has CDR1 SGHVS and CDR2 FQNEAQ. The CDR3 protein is CASSPLDEETQYF. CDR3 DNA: TGTGCCAGCAGCCCACTCGATGAAGAGACCCAGTACTTC.

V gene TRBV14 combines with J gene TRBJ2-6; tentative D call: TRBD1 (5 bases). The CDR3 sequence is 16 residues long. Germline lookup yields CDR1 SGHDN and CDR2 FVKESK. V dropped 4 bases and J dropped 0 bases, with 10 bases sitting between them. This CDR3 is CASSPRGLSGANVLTF. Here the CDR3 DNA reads TGTGCCAGCAGCCCTAGGGGTCTCTCTGGGGCCAACGTCCTGACTTTC. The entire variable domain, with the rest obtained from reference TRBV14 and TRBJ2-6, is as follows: EAGVTQFPSHSVIEKGQTVTLRCDPISGHDNLYWYRRVMGKEIKFLLHFVKESKQDESGMPNNRFLAERTGGTYSTLKVQPAELEDSGVYFCASSPRGLSGANVLTFGAGSRLTVL.

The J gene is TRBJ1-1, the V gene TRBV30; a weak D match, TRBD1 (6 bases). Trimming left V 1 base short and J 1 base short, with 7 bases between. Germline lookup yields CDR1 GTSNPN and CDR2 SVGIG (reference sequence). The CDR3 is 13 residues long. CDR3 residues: CAWSETGNTEAFF. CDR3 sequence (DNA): TGTGCCTGGAGTGAGACAGGGAACACTGAAGCTTTCTTT.

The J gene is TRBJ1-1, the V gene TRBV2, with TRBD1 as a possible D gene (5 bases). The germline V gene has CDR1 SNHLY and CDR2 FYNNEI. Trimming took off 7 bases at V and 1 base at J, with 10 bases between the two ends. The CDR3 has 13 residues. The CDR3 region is CASKGRPNTEAFF. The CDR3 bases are TGTGCCAGCAAGGGGAGGCCGAACACTGAAGCTTTCTTT.

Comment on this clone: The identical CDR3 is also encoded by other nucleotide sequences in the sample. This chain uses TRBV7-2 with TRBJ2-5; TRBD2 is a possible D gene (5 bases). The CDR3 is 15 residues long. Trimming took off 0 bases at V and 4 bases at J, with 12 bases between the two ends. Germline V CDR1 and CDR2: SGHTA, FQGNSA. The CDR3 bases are TGTGCCAGCAGCTTAGCGTTGGGTGGAGGAGAGACCCAGTACTTC. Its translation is CASSLALGGGETQYF.

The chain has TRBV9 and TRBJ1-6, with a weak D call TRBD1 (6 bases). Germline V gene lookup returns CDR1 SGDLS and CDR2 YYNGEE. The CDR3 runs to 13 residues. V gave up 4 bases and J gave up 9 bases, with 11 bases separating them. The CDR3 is CASSSNRASPLHF. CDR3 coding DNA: TGTGCCAGCAGCTCCAACAGGGCTTCACCCCTCCACTTT. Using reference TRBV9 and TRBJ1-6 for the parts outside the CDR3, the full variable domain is DSGVTQTPKHLITATGQRVTLRCSPRSGDLSVYWYQQSLDQGLQFLIQYYNGEERAKGNILERFSAQQFPDLHSELNLSSLELGDSALYFCASSSNRASPLHFGNGTRLTVT.

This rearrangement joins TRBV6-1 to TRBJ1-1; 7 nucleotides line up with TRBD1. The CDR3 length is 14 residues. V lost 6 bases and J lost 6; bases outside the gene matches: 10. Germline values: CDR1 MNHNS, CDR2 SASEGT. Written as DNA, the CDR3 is TGTGCCAGCAGGGAACAGACAGGGTCCGCTGAAGCTTTCTTT. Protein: CASREQTGSAEAFF.

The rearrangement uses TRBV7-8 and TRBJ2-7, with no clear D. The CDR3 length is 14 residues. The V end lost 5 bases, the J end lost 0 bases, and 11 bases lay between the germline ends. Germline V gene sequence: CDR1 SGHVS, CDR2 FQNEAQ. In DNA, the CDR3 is TGTGCCAGCAGCACCGAACTAAACTCCTACGAGCAGTACTTC. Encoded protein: CASSTELNSYEQYF.

The CDR3: CASSFGGSLVLETQYF. The CDR3 nucleotides are TGCGCCAGCAGCTTCGGAGGGTCGCTAGTATTGGAGACCCAGTACTTC. The V gene is TRBV5-1, the J gene TRBJ2-5; possibly TRBD2 for D (6 bases). Germline lookup yields CDR1 SGHRS and CDR2 YFSETQ. The CDR3 extends over 16 amino acids. V was pared by 2 bases and J by 5 bases, with 19 bases between. The whole variable domain, remainder taken from reference TRBV5-1 and TRBJ2-5, is KAGVTQTPRYLIKTRGQQVTLSCSPISGHRSVSWYQQTPGQGLQFLFEYFSETQRNKGNFPGRFSGRQFSNSRSEMNVSTLELGDSALYLCASSFGGSLVLETQYFGPGTRLLVL.

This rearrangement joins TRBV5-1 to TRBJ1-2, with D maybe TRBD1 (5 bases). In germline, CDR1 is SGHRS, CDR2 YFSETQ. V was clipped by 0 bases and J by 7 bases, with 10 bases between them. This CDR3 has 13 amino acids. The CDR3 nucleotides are TGCGCCAGCAGCTTGGAAGGGGTCGGTGGCTACACCTTC. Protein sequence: CASSLEGVGGYTF.

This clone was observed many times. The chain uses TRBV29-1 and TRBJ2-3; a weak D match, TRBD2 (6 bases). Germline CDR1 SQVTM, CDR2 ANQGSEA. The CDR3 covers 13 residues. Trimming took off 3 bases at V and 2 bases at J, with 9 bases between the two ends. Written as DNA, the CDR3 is TGCAGCGTTGACCCTAGCGCCACAGATACGCAGTATTTT. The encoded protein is CSVDPSATDTQYF.

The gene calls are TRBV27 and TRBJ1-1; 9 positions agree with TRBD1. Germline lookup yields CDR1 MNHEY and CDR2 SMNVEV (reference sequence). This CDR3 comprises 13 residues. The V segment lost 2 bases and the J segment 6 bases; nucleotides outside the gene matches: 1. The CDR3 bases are TGTGCCAGCAGTTTAGGGACAGGGTCTGAAGCTTTCTTT. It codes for CASSLGTGSEAFF.

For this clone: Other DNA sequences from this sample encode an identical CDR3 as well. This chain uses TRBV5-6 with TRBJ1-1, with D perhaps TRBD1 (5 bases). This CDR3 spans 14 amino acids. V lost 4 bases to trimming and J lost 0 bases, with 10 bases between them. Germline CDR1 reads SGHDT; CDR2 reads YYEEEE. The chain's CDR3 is CASSPTVMNTEAFF. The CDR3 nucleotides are TGTGCCAGCAGCCCGACAGTCATGAACACTGAAGCTTTCTTT.

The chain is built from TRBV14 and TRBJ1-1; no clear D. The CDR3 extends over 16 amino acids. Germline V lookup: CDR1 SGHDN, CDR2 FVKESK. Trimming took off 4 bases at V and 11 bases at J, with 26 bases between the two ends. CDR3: CASSLAPNNPGLRAFF. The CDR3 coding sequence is TGTGCCAGCAGCCTCGCACCCAACAACCCCGGGTTAAGGGCTTTCTTT.

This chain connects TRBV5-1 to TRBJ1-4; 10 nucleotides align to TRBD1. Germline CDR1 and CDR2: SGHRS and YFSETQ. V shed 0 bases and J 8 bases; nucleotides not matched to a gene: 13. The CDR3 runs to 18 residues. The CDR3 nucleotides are TGCGCCAGCAGCTTGGAGTTTGGTGGTTGGACAGGGGGAGAAAAACTGTTTTTT. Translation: CASSLEFGGWTGGEKLFF.

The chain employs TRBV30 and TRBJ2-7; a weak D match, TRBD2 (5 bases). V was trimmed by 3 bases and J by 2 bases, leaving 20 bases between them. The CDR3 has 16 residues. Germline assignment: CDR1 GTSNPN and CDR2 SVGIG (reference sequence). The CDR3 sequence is CAWSPLAGGTPYEQYF. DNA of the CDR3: TGTGCCTGGAGCCCACTCGCAGGAGGCACCCCCTACGAGCAGTACTTC.

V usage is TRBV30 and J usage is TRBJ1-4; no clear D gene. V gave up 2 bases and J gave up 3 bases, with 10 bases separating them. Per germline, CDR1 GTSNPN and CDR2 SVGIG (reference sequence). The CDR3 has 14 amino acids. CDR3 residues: CAWSTRRANEKLFF. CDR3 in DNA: TGTGCCTGGAGTACCAGGCGTGCTAATGAAAAACTGTTTTTT.

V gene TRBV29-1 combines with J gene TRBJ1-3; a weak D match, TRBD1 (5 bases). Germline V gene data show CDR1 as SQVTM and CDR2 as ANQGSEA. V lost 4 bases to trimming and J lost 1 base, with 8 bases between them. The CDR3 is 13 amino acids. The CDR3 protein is CSVGGRSGNTIYF. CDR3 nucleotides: TGCAGCGTTGGGGGCCGATCTGGAAACACCATATATTTT.

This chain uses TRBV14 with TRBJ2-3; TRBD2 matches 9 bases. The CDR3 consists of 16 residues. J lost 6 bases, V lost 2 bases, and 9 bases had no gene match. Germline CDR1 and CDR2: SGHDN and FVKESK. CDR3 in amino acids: CASSQRREGPPDTQYF. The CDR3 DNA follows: TGTGCCAGCAGCCAACGGCGGGAGGGCCCTCCCGATACGCAGTATTTT.

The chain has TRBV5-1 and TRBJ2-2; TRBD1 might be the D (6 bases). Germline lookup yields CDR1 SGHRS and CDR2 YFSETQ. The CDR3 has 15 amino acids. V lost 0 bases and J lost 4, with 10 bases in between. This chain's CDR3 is CASSLEGELTGELFF. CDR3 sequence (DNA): TGCGCCAGCAGCTTGGAGGGGGAACTCACCGGGGAGCTGTTTTTT.

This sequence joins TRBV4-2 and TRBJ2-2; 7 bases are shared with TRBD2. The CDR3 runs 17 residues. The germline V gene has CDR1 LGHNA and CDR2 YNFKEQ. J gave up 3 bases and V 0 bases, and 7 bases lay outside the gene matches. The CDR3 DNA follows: TGTGCCAGCAGCCAAGATGGCTTAGCGGGCGACACCGGGGAGCTGTTTTTT. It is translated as CASSQDGLAGDTGELFF.

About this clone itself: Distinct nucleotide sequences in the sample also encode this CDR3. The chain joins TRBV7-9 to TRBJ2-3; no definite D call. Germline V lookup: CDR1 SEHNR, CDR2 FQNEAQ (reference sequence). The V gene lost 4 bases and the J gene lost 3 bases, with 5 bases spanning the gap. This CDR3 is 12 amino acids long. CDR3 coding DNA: TGTGCCAGCAGCTCCGGGACAGATACGCAGTATTTT. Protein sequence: CASSSGTDTQYF.

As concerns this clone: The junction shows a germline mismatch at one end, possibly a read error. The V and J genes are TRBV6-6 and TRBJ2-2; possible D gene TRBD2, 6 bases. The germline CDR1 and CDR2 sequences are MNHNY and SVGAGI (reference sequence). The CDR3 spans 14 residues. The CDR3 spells CATYQPPDSGGLFF. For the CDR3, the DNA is TGTGCCACCTACCAACCCCCAGACTCCGGGGGGCTGTTTTTT.

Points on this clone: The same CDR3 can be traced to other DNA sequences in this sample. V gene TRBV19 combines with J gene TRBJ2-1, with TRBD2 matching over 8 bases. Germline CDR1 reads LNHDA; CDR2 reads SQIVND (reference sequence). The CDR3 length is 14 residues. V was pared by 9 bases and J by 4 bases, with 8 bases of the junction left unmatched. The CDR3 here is CASSRASGYNEQFF. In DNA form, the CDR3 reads TGTGCCAGCAGTCGGGCTAGCGGGTACAATGAGCAGTTCTTC.

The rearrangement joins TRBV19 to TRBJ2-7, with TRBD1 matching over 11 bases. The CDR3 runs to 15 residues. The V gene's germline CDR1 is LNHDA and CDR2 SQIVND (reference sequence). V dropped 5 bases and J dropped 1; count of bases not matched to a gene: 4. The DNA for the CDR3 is TGTGCCAGTAGTGTGGACAGGGGGCCTTCCTACGAGCAGTACTTC. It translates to CASSVDRGPSYEQYF.

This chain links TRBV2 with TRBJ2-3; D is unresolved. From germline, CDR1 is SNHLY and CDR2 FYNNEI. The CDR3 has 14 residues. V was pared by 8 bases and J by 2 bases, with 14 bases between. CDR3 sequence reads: CASANLIDTDTQYF. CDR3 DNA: TGTGCCAGCGCCAACCTGATAGACACAGATACGCAGTATTTT.

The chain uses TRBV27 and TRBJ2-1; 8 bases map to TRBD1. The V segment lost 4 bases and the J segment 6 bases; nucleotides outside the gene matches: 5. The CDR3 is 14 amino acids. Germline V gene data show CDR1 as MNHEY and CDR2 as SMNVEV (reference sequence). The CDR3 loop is CASSWVRGLNEQFF. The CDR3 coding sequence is TGTGCCAGCAGTTGGGTCAGGGGGCTCAATGAGCAGTTCTTC.

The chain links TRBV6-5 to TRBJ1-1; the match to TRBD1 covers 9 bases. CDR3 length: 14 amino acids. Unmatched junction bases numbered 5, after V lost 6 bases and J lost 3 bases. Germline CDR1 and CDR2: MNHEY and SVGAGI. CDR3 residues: CASRLTGGYTEAFF. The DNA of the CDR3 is TGTGCCAGCAGGCTAACAGGGGGCTACACTGAAGCTTTCTTT.

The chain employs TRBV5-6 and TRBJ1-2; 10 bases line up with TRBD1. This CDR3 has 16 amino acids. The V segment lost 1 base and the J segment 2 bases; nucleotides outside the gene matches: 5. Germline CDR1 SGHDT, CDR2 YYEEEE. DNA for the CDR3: TGTGCCAGCAGCTTGCCCGGACAGGGGGAAAACTATGGCTACACCTTC. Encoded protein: CASSLPGQGENYGYTF.

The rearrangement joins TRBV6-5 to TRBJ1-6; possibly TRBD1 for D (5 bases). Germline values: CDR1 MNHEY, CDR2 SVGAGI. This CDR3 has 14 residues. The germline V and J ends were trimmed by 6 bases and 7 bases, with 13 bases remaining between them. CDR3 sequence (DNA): TGTGCCAGCAGAGCGACAGCCCCGAATTCACCCCTCCACTTT. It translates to CASRATAPNSPLHF.